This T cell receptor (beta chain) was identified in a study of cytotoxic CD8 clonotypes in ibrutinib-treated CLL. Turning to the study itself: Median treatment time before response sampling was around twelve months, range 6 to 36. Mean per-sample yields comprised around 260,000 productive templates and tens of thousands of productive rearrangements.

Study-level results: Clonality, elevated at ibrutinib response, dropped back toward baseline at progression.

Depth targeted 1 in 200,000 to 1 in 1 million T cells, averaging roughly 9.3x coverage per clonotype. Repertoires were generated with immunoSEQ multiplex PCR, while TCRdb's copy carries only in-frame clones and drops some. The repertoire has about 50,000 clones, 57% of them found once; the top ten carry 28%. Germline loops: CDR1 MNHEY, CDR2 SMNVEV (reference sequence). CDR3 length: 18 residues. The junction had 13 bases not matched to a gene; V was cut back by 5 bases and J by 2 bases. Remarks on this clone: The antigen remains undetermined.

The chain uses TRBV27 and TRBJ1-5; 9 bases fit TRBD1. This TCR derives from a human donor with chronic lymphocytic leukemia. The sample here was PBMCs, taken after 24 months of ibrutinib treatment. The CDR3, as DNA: TGTGCCAGCAGTATCACGGGACAGGGTGTAGTTGGCAATCAGCCCCAGCATTTT. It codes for CASSITGQGVVGNQPQHF.